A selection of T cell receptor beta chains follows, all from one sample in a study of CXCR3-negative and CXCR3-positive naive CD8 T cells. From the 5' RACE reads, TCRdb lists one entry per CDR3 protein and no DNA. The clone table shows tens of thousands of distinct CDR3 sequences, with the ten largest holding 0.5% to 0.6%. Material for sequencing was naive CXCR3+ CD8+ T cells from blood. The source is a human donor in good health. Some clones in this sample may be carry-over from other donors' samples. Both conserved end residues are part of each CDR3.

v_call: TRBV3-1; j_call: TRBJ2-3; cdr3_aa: CASSQVELGLAETRGTDTQYF
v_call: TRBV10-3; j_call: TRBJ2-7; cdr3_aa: CAISGATSGGPYEQYF
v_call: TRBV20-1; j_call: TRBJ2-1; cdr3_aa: CSAFPPGDYNEQFF
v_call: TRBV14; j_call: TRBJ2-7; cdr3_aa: CASSHRGGGYEQYF
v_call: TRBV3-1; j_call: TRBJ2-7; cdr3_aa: CASSQEAGEGYEQYF
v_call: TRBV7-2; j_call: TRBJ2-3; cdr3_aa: CASSQLAGGSTDTQYF
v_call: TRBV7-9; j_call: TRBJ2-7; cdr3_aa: CASSRGLRDSYEQYF
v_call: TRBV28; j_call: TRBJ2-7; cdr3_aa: CASSLTASYEQYF
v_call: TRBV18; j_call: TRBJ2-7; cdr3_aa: CASSPLAGEADEQYF
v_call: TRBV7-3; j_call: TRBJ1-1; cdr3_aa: CASSAGQGMNTEAFF
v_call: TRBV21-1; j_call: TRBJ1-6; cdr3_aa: CASSKGGTETHNSPLHF
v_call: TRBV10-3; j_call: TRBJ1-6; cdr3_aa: CAISESSYREGPLHF
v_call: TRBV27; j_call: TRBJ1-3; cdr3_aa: CASSLWGGDSGNTIYF
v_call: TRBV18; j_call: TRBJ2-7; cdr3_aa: CASSHRDRVDEQYF
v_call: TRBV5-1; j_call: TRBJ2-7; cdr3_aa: CASSLQRESYEQYF
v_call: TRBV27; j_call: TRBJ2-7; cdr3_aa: CASSLYPGQGWDEQYF
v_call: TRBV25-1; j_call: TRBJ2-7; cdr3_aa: CASSQGRYEQYF
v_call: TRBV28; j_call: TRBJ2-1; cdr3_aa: CASGMSGAPDNEQFF
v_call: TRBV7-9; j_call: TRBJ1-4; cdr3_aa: CASSQTGTNEKLFF
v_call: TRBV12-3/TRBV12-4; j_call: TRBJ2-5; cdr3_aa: CASSGYQETQYF
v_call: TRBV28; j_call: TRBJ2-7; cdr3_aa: CASSLVYRYEQYF
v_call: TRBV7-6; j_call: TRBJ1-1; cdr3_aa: CASSPGQGNTEAFF
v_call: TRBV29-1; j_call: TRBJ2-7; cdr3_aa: CSVEEGASYEQYF
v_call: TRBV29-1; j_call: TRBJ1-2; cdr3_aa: CSVDKGQENYGYTF
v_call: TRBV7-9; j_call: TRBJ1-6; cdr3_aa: CASSAHEGLHF
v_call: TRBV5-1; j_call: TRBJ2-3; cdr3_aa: CASSLPGELITDTQYF
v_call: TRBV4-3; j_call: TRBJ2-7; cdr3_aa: CASSLTRDSFYEQYF
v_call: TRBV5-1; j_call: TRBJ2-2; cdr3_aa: CASSFGTGQGDSGELFF
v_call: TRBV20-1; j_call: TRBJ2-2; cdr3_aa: CSARGRGLLNTGELFF
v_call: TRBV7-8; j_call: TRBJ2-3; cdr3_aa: CASSLATERDTQYF
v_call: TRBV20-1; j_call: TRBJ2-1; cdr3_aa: CSAGDRSTQKGSYNEQFF
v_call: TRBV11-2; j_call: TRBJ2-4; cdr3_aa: CASSLDGDRGSLGF
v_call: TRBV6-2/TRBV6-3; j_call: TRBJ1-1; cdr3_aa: CASSYARTPEAFF